Included here is one T cell receptor beta chain sequence, with context. No cognate antigen has been identified for it. No base qualities exist here, and no much larger clone lies one base off it. TCRbeta CDR3 regions were amplified from genomic DNA using the immunoSEQ Assay, a bias-controlled multiplex PCR. On the study's bioinformatics: Within the assay, amplification of reference gene primers was used to estimate how many nucleated cells each sample contained. To quantify the absolute abundance of each unique TCRbeta CDR3 rearrangement, sequence reads were collapsed and filtered. For each sample, productive Simpson clonality was calculated by taking the square root of Simpson's diversity index across productive rearrangements. TCRdb's version of the immuneACCESS table is confined to in-frame rearrangements and falls short of the full clone set. An unresolved V gene accounts for under half of the shortfall where checked; the remainder is of unknown origin. That table furnishes V, J and clone size, whereas the DNA furnished D and trimming. The sample yields about 260,000 clones; over 75% were counted once. The top ten constitute more than 0.55% of the sample.

The data were obtained in a study of blood T cell repertoires in COVID-19 (TCRdb year 2020). At the level of the whole study: Samples covering the acute and convalescent phases of COVID-19 were provided by collaborators in the United States, Italy and Spain. The material from the prospective study consisted of cDNA or gDNA derived from T cells, B-cell-depleted T cells, or PBMCs. Deeply sampled blood TCRbeta repertoires from subjects exposed to, actively infected with, or recovered from COVID-19 were included in the dataset. The repertoires were made available in a free public database intended to serve as a resource for research on the immune response to SARS-CoV-2. Samples were obtained from the ongoing ImmuneRACE study (first 160 participants) and from some 1,200 subjects provided by 6 global collaborators. A de-identified subject ID, COVID-19 status, age in years and sex were almost always included in the sample metadata. Where available, HLA class I and class II types were taken from metadata supplied by the sample provider and were not determined by assay-based typing.

Collaborating institutions collected whole blood in K2EDTA tubes following their own protocols. Collaborator samples were shipped for TCRbeta analysis as frozen whole blood, isolated PBMCs, or DNA extracted from either sample type. From cysteine to phenylalanine, the CDR3 is 17 amino acids long. Only CDR3 DNA is held: 51 bases, read in frame from base 1. CDR1 and CDR2 are read off the germline V gene (reference sequence) as LNHDA and SQIVND. From V the trimming removes 3 bases and from J it removes 4 bases, while the gene matches leave 4 bases of the junction unaccounted for. What the authors observed across the whole study: The amount of clinical and demographic metadata varied by source and participant and was provided uncurated.

This receptor was identified in a human donor in a cohort sampled during active COVID-19. The receptor chain draws on TRBV19 and TRBJ2-1; 15 central bases correspond to TRBD2. Sequenced: peripheral blood. In nucleotide form, the sequence is TGTGCCAGTAGTATCTGGACTAGCGGGAGGGCGTACAATGAGCAGTTCTTC. Its product reads: CASSIWTSGRAYNEQFF.